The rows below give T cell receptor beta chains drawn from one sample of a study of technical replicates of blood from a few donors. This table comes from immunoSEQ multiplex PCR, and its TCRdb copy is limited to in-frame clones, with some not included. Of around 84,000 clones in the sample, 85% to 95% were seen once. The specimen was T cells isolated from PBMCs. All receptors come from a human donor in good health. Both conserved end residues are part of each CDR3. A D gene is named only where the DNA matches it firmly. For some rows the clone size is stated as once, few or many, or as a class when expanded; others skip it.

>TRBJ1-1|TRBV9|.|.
CASSVTGEAFF
TGTGCCAGCAGCGTTACAGGGGAAGCTTTCTTT
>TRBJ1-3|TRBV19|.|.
CASFRKFSGNTIYF
TGTGCCAGTTTCAGGAAGTTCTCTGGAAACACCATATATTTT
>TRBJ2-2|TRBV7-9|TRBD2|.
CASSTRLAGESGELFF
TGTGCCAGCAGCACCAGACTAGCGGGAGAATCCGGGGAGCTGTTTTTT
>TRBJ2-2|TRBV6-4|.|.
CASRDTGELFF
TGTGCCAGCCGGGACACCGGGGAGCTGTTTTTT
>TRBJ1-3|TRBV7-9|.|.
CASSIRNTIYF
TGTGCCAGCAGCATCAGAAACACCATATATTTT
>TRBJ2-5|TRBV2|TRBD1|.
CASRTGQVKETQYF
TGTGCCAGCAGGACCGGACAGGTAAAAGAGACCCAGTACTTC
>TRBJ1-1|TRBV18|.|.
CASSRQDVSNTEAFF
TGTGCCAGCTCACGACAGGATGTAAGTAACACTGAAGCTTTCTTT
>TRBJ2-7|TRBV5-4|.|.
CASSLDRRVIYEQYF
TGTGCCAGCAGCTTGGATCGCAGGGTGATCTACGAGCAGTACTTC
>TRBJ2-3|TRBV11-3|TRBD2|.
CASSLFASGDTDTQYF
TGTGCCAGCAGCTTATTCGCTAGCGGGGACACAGATACGCAGTATTTT
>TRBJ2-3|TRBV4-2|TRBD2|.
CASSPRTSGSGLSTDTQYF
TGTGCCAGCAGCCCCCGGACTAGCGGGAGTGGACTAAGCACAGATACGCAGTATTTT
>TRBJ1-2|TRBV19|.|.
CASSLDRRNYGYTF
TGTGCCAGTAGCCTAGATCGACGTAACTATGGCTACACCTTC
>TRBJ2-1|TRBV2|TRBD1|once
CASSRTGEEKFF
TGTGCCAGCAGCCGGACAGGGGAGGAAAAGTTCTTC
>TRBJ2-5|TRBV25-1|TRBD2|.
CASGTLAGGWVGQETQYF
TGTGCCAGCGGGACACTAGCGGGGGGTTGGGTAGGCCAAGAGACCCAGTACTTC
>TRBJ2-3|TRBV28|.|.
CASSSAEGVTDTQYF
TGTGCCAGCAGTTCGGCGGAAGGGGTCACAGATACGCAGTATTTT
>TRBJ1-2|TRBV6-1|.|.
CASSEIGRSSDYGYTF
TGTGCCAGCAGTGAAATTGGGCGTAGTTCAGACTATGGCTACACCTTC
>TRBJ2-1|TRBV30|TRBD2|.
CAWSPPAGGQFF
TGTGCCTGGAGTCCGCCTGCGGGGGGGCAGTTCTTC
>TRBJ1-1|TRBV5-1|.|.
CASSLEQENTEAFF
TGCGCCAGCAGCTTGGAACAAGAAAACACTGAAGCTTTCTTT
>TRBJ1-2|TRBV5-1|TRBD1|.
CASSFRQGNNGYTF
TGCGCCAGCAGCTTCCGACAGGGAAACAATGGCTACACCTTC
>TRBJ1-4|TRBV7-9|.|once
CASSPSGAVREKLFF
TGTGCCAGCAGCCCTTCTGGGGCAGTTCGAGAAAAACTGTTTTTT
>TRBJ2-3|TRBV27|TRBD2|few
CATQASGGSDTQYF
TGTGCCACCCAGGCTAGCGGGGGCTCAGATACGCAGTATTTT
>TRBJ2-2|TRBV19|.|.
CASSGGIGELFF
TGTGCCAGTAGTGGAGGTATCGGGGAGCTGTTTTTT
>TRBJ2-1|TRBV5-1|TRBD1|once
CASSIQGARNEQFF
TGCGCCAGCAGCATACAGGGGGCGCGCAATGAGCAGTTCTTC
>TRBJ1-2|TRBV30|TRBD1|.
CAWSVFFGTGNGYTF
TGTGCCTGGAGTGTTTTTTTCGGGACAGGGAATGGCTACACCTTC
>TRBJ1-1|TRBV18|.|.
CASSPATLSEAFF
TGTGCCAGCTCACCTGCGACACTTTCTGAAGCTTTCTTT
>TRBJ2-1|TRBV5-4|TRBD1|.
CASSRQGADEQFF
TGTGCCAGCAGCCGACAGGGGGCGGATGAGCAGTTCTTC
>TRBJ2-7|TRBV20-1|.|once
CSVSQNYEQYF
TGCAGTGTTAGCCAAAACTACGAGCAGTACTTC